Listed here are 13 T cell receptor beta chains from one sample, sequenced in a study of siplizumab effects on memory and regulatory T cells (dated by TCRdb to the late 2010s). Libraries were made using the immunoSEQ multiplex PCR assay. What TCRdb holds here is the immuneACCESS table cut down to in-frame rearrangements. Part of the clones is not present; checked against another copy, under half of the missing clones reflect an unresolved V gene, and the others are unexplained. Counted in this sample were under 140,000 clones; 80% to 95% of them appeared once. The ten largest account for approximately 1.3% of the sample. Sequencing used CD4+ T cells sorted from blood. The receptors were sampled from a human donor in good health.

The chain employs TRBV29-1 and TRBJ1-2; D uncertain. The V end was cut by 5 bases, the J end by 1 base, with 8 bases between. Looked up from germline, CDR1 is SQVTM and CDR2 is ANQGSEA. The CDR3 has 12 residues. The CDR3 reads CSVWMINYGYTF. The CDR3 region has the DNA TGCAGCGTTTGGATGATTAACTATGGCTACACCTTC. Supplemented by reference TRBV29-1 and TRBJ1-2, the full variable domain reads SAVISQKPSRDICQRGTSLTIQCQVDSQVTMMFWYRQQPGQSLTLIATANQGSEATYESGFVIDKFPISRPNLTFSTLTVSNMSPEDSSIYLCSVWMINYGYTFGSGTRLTVV.

With respect to this clone: The same CDR3 can be traced to other DNA sequences in this sample. J is TRBJ1-5 and V is TRBV29-1; 7 nucleotides line up with TRBD1. V lost 6 bases and J lost 4; bases outside the gene matches: 3. This CDR3 spans 12 amino acids. The germline CDR1 and CDR2 sequences are SQVTM and ANQGSEA. CDR3 residues: CSVRQGNQPQHF. CDR3 DNA sequence: TGCAGCGTGCGACAGGGAAATCAGCCCCAGCATTTT.

The chain recombines TRBV5-4 with TRBJ2-1, with D perhaps matching TRBD2 (6 bases). Germline V gene data show CDR1 as SGHNT and CDR2 as YYREEE (reference sequence). Trimming pared 4 bases from V and 7 bases from J, leaving 15 bases between. There are 14 residues in the CDR3. The CDR3: CASSPAGPVNEQFF. In DNA form, the CDR3 reads TGTGCCAGCAGCCCAGCGGGCCCGGTGAATGAGCAGTTCTTC.

The chain uses TRBV27 and TRBJ1-5; 9 bases agree with TRBD1. The CDR3 runs to 16 residues. V dropped 5 bases and J dropped 3; count of bases not matched to a gene: 8. CDR1 and CDR2 from the germline V gene are MNHEY and SMNVEV (reference sequence). CDR3 region: CASSPSGQGVNQPQHF. Here the CDR3 DNA reads TGTGCCAGCAGTCCCTCGGGACAGGGAGTCAATCAGCCCCAGCATTTT.

The V and J genes are TRBV7-7 and TRBJ2-1, with a weak D call TRBD1 (6 bases). The CDR3 is made up of 14 amino acids. Germline V gene lookup returns CDR1 SSHAT and CDR2 FNYEAQ (reference sequence). Trimming removed 3 bases from V and 7 bases from J, with 13 bases in between. CDR3 DNA sequence: TGTGCCAGCAGCTTGTACGATCAGGGGAATGAGCAGTTCTTC. This sequence encodes CASSLYDQGNEQFF.

This rearrangement joins TRBV4-2 to TRBJ2-7; the match to TRBD2 covers 8 bases. This CDR3 comprises 14 residues. The J segment lost 6 bases and the V segment lost 1 base, leaving 5 bases of the junction unmatched. From germline, CDR1 is LGHNA and CDR2 YNFKEQ. The CDR3 region is CASSQAAGGFEQYF. The CDR3 region has the DNA TGTGCCAGCAGCCAAGCGGCGGGGGGTTTCGAGCAGTACTTC.

The chain combines TRBV10-3 with TRBJ2-7; perhaps D is TRBD1 or TRBD2 (5 bases each). The CDR3 has 14 residues. From germline, CDR1 is ENHRY and CDR2 SYGVKD. V lost 5 bases and J 2 bases, leaving 13 bases between the germline ends. CDR3 in DNA: TGTGCCATCAGTCGGGGCGTTGGTACCTACGAGCAGTACTTC. It codes for CAISRGVGTYEQYF.

V usage is TRBV6-5 and J usage is TRBJ2-1, with 12 bases that match TRBD2. With 6 bases clipped from V and 9 bases from J, the junction kept 6 bases outside the gene matches. The CDR3 runs 14 residues. CDR1 MNHEY and CDR2 SVGAGI come from the germline V gene. Here the CDR3 reads CASRLAGGSLEQFF. The CDR3, as DNA: TGTGCCAGCAGACTAGCGGGAGGATCTCTTGAGCAGTTCTTC.

The chain uses TRBV5-1 and TRBJ2-7, with TRBD1 matching 7 bases. The V gene's germline CDR1 is SGHRS and CDR2 YFSETQ. The V segment lost 4 bases and the J segment 2 bases; nucleotides outside the gene matches: 6. The length of the CDR3 is 14 residues. The CDR3 loop reads CASSQGQAAYEQYF. The CDR3 DNA reads as TGCGCCAGCAGCCAAGGACAGGCAGCCTACGAGCAGTACTTC.

The CDR3 coding sequence is TGTGCCAGCCAAGTCACTAGCAATCAGCCCCAGCATTTT. Translating it yields CASQVTSNQPQHF. The chain couples TRBV6-1 to TRBJ1-5; D uncertain. V lost 8 bases, J lost 0 bases, and 8 bases lay in between. CDR1 is MNHNS, CDR2 SASEGT, per germline. The CDR3 spans 13 residues.

The chain is built from TRBV4-1 and TRBJ2-1; TRBD2 might be the D (6 bases). This CDR3 has 20 amino acids. Trimming shortened V by 0 bases and J by 5 bases, and 26 bases separated the two germline ends. CDR1 is MGHRA and CDR2 is YSYEKL in the germline V gene. CDR3 bases: TGCGCCAGCAGCCAAGATAGGATCGGACTACCATGGGAGCCCAACAATGAGCAGTTCTTC. Translating gives CASSQDRIGLPWEPNNEQFF.

The chain uses TRBV5-1 and TRBJ1-5; 11 bases line up with TRBD1. There are 15 residues in the CDR3. Trimming at V came to 5 bases and at J to 4 bases, leaving 5 bases not matched to a gene. Germline-derived CDR1 and CDR2 are SGHRS and YFSETQ. Here the CDR3 reads CASSKGQGANQPQHF. DNA for the CDR3: TGCGCCAGCAGTAAAGGACAGGGGGCAAATCAGCCCCAGCATTTT.

The chain recombines TRBV7-9 with TRBJ1-4; tentatively, D is TRBD1 (5 bases). V lost 7 bases and J lost 8, with 11 bases in between. The CDR3 sequence is 12 residues long. CDR1 and CDR2 (germline): SEHNR, FQNEAQ (reference sequence). This CDR3 is CASITGGEKLFF. The CDR3 DNA reads as TGTGCCAGCATTACAGGAGGCGAAAAACTGTTTTTT. Full variable domain (missing parts from reference TRBV7-9 and TRBJ1-4): DTGVSQNPRHKITKRGQNVTFRCDPISEHNRLYWYRQTLGQGPEFLTYFQNEAQLEKSRLLSDRFSAERPKGSFSTLEIQRTEQGDSAMYLCASITGGEKLFFGSGTQLSVL.